The following is a T cell receptor (beta chain) sequence with its context. The protocol was immunoSEQ multiplex PCR, while the TCRdb copy is restricted to in-frame clones and leaves out a portion. Of fewer than 65,000 clones in the sample, 91% were seen once. CDR1 SNHLY and CDR2 FYNNEI come from the germline V gene. The CDR3 covers 15 residues. The V and J ends lost 4 bases and 9 bases, in that order; junction bases with no gene match: 8. This sample was included in a study of T cell changes during pregnancy in multiple sclerosis. Sequencing was performed on peripheral blood, taken in the third trimester of pregnancy. The TCR was taken from a female donor in good health, enrolled as a control in a pregnancy study. The rearrangement uses TRBV2 and TRBJ2-1, with 11 bases identical to TRBD2. CDR3 nucleotide sequence: TGTGCCAGCAGTGTGTGGCTAGCGGGAGGCGGTGAGCAGTTCTTC. Translation: CASSVWLAGGGEQFF.